This TCR beta chain emerged from a study of early T cells in non-severe SARS-CoV-2 infection. At the level of the study: Unsorted whole-blood RNA was sequenced in bulk, leaving chains unpaired.

This clonotype has just a few counts. Each single cDNA molecule received a unique molecular identifier. Via MiXCR, TCRdb re-called the 5' RACE reads, giving one row per CDR3 protein. The data contain tens of thousands of distinct CDR3 sequences, roughly 6% of them singletons. The source is an adult who was a healthcare worker with PCR-confirmed SARS-CoV-2 infection or an uninfected control (not recorded which). Sequencing input: whole blood.

The CDR3 region is CASSRGREGAGELFF. CDR3 nucleotides: TGTGCCAGCAGCCGAGGACGGGAGGGCGCCGGGGAGCTGTTTTTT. The chain couples TRBV3-1 to TRBJ2-2; 8 bases fit TRBD2. The junction had 7 bases not matched to a gene; V was cut back by 4 bases and J by 6 bases. CDR1 LGHDT and CDR2 YNNKEL come from the germline V gene (reference sequence). The CDR3 has 15 amino acids.